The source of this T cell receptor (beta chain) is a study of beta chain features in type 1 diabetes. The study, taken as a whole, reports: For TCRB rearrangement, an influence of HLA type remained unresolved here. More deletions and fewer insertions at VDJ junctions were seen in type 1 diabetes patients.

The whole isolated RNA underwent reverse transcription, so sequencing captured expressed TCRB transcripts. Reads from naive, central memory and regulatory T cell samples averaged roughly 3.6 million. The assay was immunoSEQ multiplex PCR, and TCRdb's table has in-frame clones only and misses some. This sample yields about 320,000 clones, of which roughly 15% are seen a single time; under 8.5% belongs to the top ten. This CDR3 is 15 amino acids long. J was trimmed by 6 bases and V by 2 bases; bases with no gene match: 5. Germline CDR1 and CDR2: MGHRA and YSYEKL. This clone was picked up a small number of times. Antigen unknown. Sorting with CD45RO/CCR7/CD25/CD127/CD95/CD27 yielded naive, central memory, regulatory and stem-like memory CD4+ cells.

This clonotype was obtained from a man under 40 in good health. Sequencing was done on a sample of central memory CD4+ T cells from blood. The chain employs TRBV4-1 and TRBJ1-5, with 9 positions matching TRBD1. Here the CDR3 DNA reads TGCGCCAGCAGCCAACCGGGACAGGGTCGTCAGCCCCAGCATTTT. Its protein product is CASSQPGQGRQPQHF.